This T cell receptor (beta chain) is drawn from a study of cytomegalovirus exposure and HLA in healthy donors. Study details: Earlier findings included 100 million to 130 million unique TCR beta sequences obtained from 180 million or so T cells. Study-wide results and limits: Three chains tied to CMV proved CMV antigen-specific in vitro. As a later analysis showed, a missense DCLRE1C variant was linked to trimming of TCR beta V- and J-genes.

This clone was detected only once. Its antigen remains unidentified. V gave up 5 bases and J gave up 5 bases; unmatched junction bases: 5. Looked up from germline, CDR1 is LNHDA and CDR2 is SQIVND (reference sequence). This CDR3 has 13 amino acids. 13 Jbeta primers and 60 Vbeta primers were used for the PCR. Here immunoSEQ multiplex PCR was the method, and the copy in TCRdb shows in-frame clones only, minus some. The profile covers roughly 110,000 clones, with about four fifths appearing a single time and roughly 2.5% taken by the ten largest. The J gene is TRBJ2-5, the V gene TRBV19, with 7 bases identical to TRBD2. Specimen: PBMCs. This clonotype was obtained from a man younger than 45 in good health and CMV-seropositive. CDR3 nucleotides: TGTGCCAGTAGTCTCCGGGAGGCGGAGACCCAGTACTTC. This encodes CASSLREAETQYF. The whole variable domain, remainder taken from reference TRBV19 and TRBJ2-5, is DGGITQSPKYLFRKEGQNVTLSCEQNLNHDAMYWYRQDPGQGLRLIYYSQIVNDFQKGDIAEGYSVSREKKESFPLTVTSAQKNPTAFYLCASSLREAETQYFGPGTRLLVL.